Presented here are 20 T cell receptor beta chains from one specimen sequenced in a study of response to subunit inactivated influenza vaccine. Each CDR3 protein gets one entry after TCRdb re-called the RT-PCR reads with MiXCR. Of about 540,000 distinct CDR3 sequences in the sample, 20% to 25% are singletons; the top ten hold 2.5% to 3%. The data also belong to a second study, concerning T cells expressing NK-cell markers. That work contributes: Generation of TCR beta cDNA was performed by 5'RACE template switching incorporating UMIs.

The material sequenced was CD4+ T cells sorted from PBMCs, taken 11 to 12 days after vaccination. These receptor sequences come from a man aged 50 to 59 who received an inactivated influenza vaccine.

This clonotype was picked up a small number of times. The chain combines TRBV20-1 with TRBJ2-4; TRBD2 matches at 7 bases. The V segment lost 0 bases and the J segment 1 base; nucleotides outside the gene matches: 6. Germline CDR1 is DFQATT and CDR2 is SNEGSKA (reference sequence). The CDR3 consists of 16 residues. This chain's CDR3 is CSARDGRGFAKNIQYF. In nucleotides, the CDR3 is TGCAGTGCTAGAGATGGGCGGGGGTTTGCCAAAAACATTCAGTACTTC.

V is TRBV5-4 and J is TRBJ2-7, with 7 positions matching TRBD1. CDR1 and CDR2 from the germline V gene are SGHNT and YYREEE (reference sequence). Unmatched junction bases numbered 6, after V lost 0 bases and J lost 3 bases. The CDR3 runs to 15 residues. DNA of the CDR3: TGTGCCAGCAGCTTGGATACAGGGGCCCTCTACGAGCAGTACTTC. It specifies CASSLDTGALYEQYF.

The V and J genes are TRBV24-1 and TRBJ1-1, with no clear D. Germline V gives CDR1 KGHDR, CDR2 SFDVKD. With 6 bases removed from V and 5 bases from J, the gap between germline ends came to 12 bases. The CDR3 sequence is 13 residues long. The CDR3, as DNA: TGTGCCACCAGTTCGACGGGGAGAACTGAAGCTTTCTTT. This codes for CATSSTGRTEAFF.

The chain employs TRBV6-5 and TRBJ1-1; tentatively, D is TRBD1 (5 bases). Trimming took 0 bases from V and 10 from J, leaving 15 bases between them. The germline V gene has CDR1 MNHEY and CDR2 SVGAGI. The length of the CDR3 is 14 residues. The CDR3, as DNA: TGTGCCAGCAGTTACTCGAGGGCTCAGGGAATAGCTTTCTTT. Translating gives CASSYSRAQGIAFF.

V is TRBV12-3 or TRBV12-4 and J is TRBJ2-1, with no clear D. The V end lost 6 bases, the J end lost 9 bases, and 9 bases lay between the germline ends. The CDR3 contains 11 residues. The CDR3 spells CASSPPGEQFF. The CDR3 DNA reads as TGTGCCAGCAGCCCACCGGGTGAGCAGTTCTTC.

CDR3 DNA: TGCGCCAGCAGCGCAACCGGAGAGACCCAGTACTTC. This translates into CASSATGETQYF. The rearrangement joins TRBV5-1 to TRBJ2-5; D gene uncertain. Trimming pared 4 bases from V and 4 bases from J, leaving 8 bases between. The germline V gene encodes CDR1 SGHRS and CDR2 YFSETQ. This CDR3 region has 12 residues.

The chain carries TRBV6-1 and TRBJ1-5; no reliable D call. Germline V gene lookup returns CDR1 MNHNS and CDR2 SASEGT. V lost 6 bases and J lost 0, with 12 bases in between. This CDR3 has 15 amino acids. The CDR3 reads CASSLDGRSNQPQHF. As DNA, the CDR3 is TGTGCCAGCAGCCTGGATGGGCGTAGCAATCAGCCCCAGCATTTT.

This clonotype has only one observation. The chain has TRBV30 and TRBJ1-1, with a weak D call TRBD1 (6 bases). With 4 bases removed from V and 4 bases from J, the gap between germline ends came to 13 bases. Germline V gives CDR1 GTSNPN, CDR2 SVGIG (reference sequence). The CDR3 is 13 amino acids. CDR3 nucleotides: TGTGCCTGGACACGGCAGGGGAGCACTGAAGCTTTCTTT. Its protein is CAWTRQGSTEAFF.

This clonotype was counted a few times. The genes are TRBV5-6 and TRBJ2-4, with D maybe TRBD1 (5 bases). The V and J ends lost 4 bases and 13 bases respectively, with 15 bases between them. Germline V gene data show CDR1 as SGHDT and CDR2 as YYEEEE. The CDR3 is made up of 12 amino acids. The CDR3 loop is CASSLGREIQYF. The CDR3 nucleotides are TGTGCCAGCAGCCTCGGCAGGGAAATACAGTACTTC.

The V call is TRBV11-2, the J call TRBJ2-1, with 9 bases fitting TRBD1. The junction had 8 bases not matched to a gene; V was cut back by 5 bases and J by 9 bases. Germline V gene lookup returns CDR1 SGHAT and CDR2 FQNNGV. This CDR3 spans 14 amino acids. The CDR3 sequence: CASSPPGTGPEQFF. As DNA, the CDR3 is TGTGCCAGCAGCCCCCCCGGGACAGGGCCTGAGCAGTTCTTC.

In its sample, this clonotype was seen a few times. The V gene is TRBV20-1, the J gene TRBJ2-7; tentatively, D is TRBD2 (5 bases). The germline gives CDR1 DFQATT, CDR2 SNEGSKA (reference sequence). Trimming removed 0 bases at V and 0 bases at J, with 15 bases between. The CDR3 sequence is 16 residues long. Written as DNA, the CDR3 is TGCAGTGCTAGAGAAGAGGTGCGGGTGAGCTCCTACGAGCAGTACTTC. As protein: CSAREEVRVSSYEQYF.

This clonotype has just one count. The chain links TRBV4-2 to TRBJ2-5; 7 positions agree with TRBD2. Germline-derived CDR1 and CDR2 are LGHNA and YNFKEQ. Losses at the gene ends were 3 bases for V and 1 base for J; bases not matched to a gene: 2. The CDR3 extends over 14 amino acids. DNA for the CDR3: TGTGCCAGCAGCCAGGGGGGGGTCCAAGAGACCCAGTACTTC. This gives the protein CASSQGGVQETQYF.

CDR3 region: CASSPDQVAEAFF. The CDR3 DNA sequence: TGTGCCAGCTCACCGGACCAAGTGGCTGAAGCTTTCTTT. V gene TRBV18 combines with J gene TRBJ1-1; no definite D call. Trimming took 3 bases from V and 6 from J, leaving 11 bases between them. There are 13 residues in the CDR3. Looked up from germline, CDR1 is KGHSH and CDR2 is LQKENI.

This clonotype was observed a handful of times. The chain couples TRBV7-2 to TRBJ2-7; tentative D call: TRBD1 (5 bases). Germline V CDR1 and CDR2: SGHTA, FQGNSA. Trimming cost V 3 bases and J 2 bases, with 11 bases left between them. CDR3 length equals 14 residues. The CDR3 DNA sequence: TGTGCCAGCAGCTTCGGCAGGGAAGCCTACGAGCAGTACTTC. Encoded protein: CASSFGREAYEQYF.

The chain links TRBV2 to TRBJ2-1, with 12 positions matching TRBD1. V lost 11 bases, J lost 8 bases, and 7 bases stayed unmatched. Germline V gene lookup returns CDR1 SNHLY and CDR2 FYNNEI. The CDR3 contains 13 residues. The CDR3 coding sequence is TGTGCCGGGGGACAGGGGGCGATCGATGAGCAGTTCTTC. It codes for CAGGQGAIDEQFF.

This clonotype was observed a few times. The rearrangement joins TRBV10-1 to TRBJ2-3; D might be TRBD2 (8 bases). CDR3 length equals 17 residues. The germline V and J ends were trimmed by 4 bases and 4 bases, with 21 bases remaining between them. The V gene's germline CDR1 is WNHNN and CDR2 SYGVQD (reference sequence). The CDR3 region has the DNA TGCGCCAGCAGTGGGTCAGCGGGGGACAGAGTCTCAGATACGCAGTATTTT. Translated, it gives CASSGSAGDRVSDTQYF.

CDR3 bases: TGTGCCAGCAGCTTGGGCGCGACAGGGGACTTCCACTTT. This sequence encodes CASSLGATGDFHF. The V and J genes are TRBV5-6 and TRBJ1-6, with 8 bases lining up with TRBD1. This CDR3 has 13 residues. Germline V gives CDR1 SGHDT, CDR2 YYEEEE. V gave up 0 bases and J gave up 17 bases; unmatched junction bases: 7.

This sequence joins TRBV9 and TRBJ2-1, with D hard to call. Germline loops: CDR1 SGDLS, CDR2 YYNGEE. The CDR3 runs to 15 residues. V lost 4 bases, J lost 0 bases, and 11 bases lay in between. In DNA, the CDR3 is TGTGCCAGCAGCATTACAGAGAGCTCCTACAATGAGCAGTTCTTC. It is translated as CASSITESSYNEQFF.

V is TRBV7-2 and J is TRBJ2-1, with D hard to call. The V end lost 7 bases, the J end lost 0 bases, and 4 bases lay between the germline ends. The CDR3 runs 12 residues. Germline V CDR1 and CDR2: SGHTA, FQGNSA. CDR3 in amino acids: CASTSSYNEQFF. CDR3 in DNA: TGTGCCAGCACTTCCTCCTACAATGAGCAGTTCTTC.

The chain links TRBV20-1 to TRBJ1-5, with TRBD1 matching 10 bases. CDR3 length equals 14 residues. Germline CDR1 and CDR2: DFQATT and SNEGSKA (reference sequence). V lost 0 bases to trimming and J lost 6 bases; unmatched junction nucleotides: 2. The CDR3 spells CSARDRTGGQPQHF. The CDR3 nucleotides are TGCAGTGCTAGAGATCGGACAGGGGGTCAGCCCCAGCATTTT.